This T cell receptor beta chain was observed in a study of T cell responses to AZD1222 COVID-19 vaccine. This clone occurred a few times. The method was immunoSEQ multiplex PCR; TCRdb's version includes in-frame clones alone and lacks a portion of them. The sample lists 90,000 to 150,000 clones; about 90% were seen once. CDR3 length equals 13 residues. V was clipped by 1 base and J by 8 bases, with 6 bases between them. This sample comprised peripheral blood, obtained on day 0 of AZD1222 vaccination. The chain uses TRBV12-3 or TRBV12-4 and TRBJ1-6; D remains unclear. This receptor was identified in an adult in good health. The CDR3 DNA is TGTGCCAGCAGTTTAGGCAGTTATTCACCCCTCCACTTT. Encoded protein: CASSLGSYSPLHF.